The 3 T cell receptor beta chains presented below share a single source sample, sequenced in a study of T cells of healthy individuals. In TCRdb, the 5' RACE reads were re-called with MiXCR into one record per CDR3 protein. The sample carries about 41,000 distinct CDR3 sequences, about 5% recorded once. Receptors were obtained from a human donor in good health.

The table lists this clonotype with many counts. The V call is TRBV12-3 or TRBV12-4, the J call TRBJ1-1; unclear D gene. The V end lost 3 bases, the J end lost 1 base, and 9 bases lay between the germline ends. The CDR3 is 14 amino acids. This CDR3 reads CASSFVRTNTEAFF. CDR3 DNA: TGTGCCAGCAGTTTTGTCAGGACGAACACTGAAGCTTTCTTT.

Ten or more counts support this clonotype. This chain joins TRBV6-1 and TRBJ2-1; tentatively, D is TRBD2 (6 bases). The CDR3 loop spans 14 amino acids. Germline assignment: CDR1 MNHNS and CDR2 SASEGT. V dropped 5 bases and J dropped 7 bases, with 15 bases sitting between them. The CDR3 bases are TGTGCCAGCAGTACGGGAGAAGGCGGAAATGAGCAGTTCTTC. This gives the protein CASSTGEGGNEQFF.

The chain is built from TRBV12-3 or TRBV12-4 and TRBJ2-1, with 12 positions matching TRBD2. V lost 4 bases to trimming and J lost 1 base; unmatched junction nucleotides: 5. CDR3 length: 17 amino acids. Here the CDR3 DNA reads TGTGCCAGCAGTTCGGCTAGCGGGGGGGTTTCCTACAATGAGCAGTTCTTC. This sequence encodes CASSSASGGVSYNEQFF.